These 2 T cell receptor beta chains came from one sample sequenced in a study of blood T cells in healthy people across ages. With a J-beta primer mix and a sample-barcoded 5' primer, a second PCR ran about 7 to 12 cycles. TCRdb reanalysed the 5' RACE reads using MiXCR and keeps one entry per CDR3 protein. The sample includes just under 550,000 distinct CDR3 sequences, less than 25% seen only once; the top ten take around 10%. The data were also submitted as part of a second study, on T cells of mothers and their children.

Sequenced material: blood. The receptors stem from a boy aged 5-17 years in good health.

In this sample, this clonotype turned up a few times. The chain uses TRBV20-1 and TRBJ2-1; 7 positions match TRBD1. J was trimmed by 12 bases and V by 6 bases; bases with no gene match: 8. This CDR3 spans 11 amino acids. Germline CDR1 and CDR2: DFQATT and SNEGSKA (reference sequence). In DNA, the CDR3 is TGCAGTGCCCTCCCGGGACAGAGGCAGTTCTTC. Amino acid sequence: CSALPGQRQFF.

This chain joins TRBV7-8 and TRBJ2-3, with D perhaps given as TRBD1 or TRBD2 (6 bases each). Germline assignment: CDR1 SGHVS and CDR2 FQNEAQ. This CDR3 is built from 16 residues. The ends were cut back, 0 bases at V and 1 base at J, with 11 bases in the middle. The CDR3 sequence is CASSLAFGGRTDTQYF. In nucleotides, the CDR3 is TGTGCCAGCAGCTTAGCGTTCGGGGGCCGCACAGATACGCAGTATTTT.